Reported below is one T cell receptor beta chain. Its antigen is unknown. No much larger clone exists at a distance of one base, and base qualities are not known. The sample belongs to a study of T cell changes during pregnancy in multiple sclerosis (dated by TCRdb to the late 2010s). About the study as a whole: In women with multiple sclerosis, the researchers looked at how the T cell repertoire shifted as pregnancy progressed.

Library preparation was by the immunoSEQ multiplex PCR assay. TCRdb stores this immuneACCESS table with in-frame sequences only. Part of the clones is absent; in the studies checked, under half of the shortfall reflects unresolved V genes, and no reason is known for the rest. This sample holds about 93,000 clones; around 93% were observed only once. Approximately 0.97% of the sample goes to the ten largest clones. At the junction V is shortened by 5 bases and J by 0 bases; bases outside the gene matches: 4. CDR1 and CDR2 are read off the germline V gene as SGHRS and YFSETQ. Including cysteine and phenylalanine, the CDR3 has 16 amino acids. Solely the CDR3 DNA is kept, with 48 bases framed from the first base.

The chain couples TRBV5-1 to TRBJ2-1; the central 11 bases match TRBD2. Sequencing was performed on peripheral blood, taken before pregnancy. This receptor was identified in a female donor with multiple sclerosis, enrolled in a pregnancy study. The nucleotide sequence is given as TGCGCCAGCAGGCTACTAGCGGGGGTCTCCTACAATGAGCAGTTCTTC. Translated, it gives CASRLLAGVSYNEQFF.